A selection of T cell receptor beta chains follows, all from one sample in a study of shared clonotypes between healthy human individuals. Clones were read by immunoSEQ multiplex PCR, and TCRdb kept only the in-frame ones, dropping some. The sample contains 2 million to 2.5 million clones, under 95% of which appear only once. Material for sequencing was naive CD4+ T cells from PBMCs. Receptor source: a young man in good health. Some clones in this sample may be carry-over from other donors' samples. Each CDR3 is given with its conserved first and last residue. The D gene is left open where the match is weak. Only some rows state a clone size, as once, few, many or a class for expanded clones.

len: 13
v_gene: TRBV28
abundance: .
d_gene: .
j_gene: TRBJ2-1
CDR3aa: CASQGSPYNEQFF
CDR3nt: TGTGCCAGCCAGGGTAGCCCCTACAATGAGCAGTTCTTC

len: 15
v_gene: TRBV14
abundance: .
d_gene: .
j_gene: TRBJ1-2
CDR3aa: CASSQAQALQSGYTF
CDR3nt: TGTGCCAGCAGCCAAGCACAGGCCCTTCAATCCGGCTACACCTTC

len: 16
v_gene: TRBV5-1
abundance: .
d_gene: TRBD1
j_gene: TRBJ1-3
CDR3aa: CASSWTGASSGNTIYF
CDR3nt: TGCGCCAGCAGCTGGACAGGGGCCAGCTCTGGAAACACCATATATTTT

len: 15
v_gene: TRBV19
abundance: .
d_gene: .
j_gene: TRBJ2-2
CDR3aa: CASNSGRTNTGELFF
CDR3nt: TGTGCCAGTAATTCGGGACGCACGAACACCGGGGAGCTGTTTTTT

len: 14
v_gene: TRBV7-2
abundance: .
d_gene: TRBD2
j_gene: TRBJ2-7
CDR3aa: CASSDFGLANEQYF
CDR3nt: TGTGCCAGCAGCGACTTTGGACTAGCCAACGAGCAGTACTTC

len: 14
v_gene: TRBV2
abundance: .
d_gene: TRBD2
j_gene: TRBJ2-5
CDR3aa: CASSEFASGSTQYF
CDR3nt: TGTGCCAGCAGTGAATTCGCTAGCGGTTCGACCCAGTACTTC

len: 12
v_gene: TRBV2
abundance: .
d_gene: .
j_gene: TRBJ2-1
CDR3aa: CASSSHLCEQFF
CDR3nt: TGTGCCAGCAGTAGTCACTTGTGTGAGCAGTTCTTC

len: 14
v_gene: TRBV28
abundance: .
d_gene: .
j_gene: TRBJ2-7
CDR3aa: CASSRWDIPYEQYF
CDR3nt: TGTGCCAGCAGTCGTTGGGACATCCCCTACGAGCAGTACTTC

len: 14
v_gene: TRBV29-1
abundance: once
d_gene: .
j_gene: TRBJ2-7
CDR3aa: CSVAGARGQYEQYF
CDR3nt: TGCAGCGTTGCGGGGGCGCGAGGCCAATACGAGCAGTACTTC

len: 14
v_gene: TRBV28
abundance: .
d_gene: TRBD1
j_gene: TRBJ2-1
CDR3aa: CASSRAGGYNEQFF
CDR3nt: TGTGCCAGCAGCCGCGCAGGGGGCTACAATGAGCAGTTCTTC

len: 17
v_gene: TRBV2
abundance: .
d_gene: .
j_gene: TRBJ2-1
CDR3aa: CASRSVSDPSIYNEQFF
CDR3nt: TGTGCCAGCAGGTCGGTTAGCGATCCCTCAATCTACAATGAGCAGTTCTTC

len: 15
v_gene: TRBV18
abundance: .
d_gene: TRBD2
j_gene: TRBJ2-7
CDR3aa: CASSQTSGAAYEQYF
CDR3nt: TGTGCCAGCTCACAGACTAGCGGAGCGGCCTACGAGCAGTACTTC

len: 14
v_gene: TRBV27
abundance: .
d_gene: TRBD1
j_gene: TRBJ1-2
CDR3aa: CASNRQGGLGGYTF
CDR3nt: TGTGCCAGTAATCGACAGGGAGGCCTGGGGGGCTACACCTTC

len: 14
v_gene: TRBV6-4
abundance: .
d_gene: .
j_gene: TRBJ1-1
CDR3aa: CASRRFGGDTEAFF
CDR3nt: TGTGCCAGCAGGAGGTTTGGGGGCGACACTGAAGCTTTCTTT

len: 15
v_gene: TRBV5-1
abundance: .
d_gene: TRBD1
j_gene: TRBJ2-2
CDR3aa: CASRGDRGFTGELFF
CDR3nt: TGCGCCAGCAGGGGGGACAGGGGATTTACCGGGGAGCTGTTTTTT

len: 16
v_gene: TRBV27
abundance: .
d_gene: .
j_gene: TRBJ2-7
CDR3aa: CASSLRGLLPFYEQYF
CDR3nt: TGTGCCAGCAGTTTGCGAGGGCTCCTGCCCTTCTACGAGCAGTACTTC

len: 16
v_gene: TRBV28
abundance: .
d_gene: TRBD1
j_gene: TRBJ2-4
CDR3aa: CASSRRGREGKNIQYF
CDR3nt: TGTGCCAGCAGTCGCAGGGGGCGCGAAGGAAAAAACATTCAGTACTTC

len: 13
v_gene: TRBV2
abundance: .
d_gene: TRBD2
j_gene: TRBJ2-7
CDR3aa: CASRGTSGYEQYF
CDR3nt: TGTGCCAGCAGAGGGACTAGCGGCTACGAGCAGTACTTC

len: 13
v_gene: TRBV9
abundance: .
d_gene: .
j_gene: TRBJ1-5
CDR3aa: CASSKDLVQPQHF
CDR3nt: TGTGCCAGCAGTAAAGATCTAGTCCAGCCCCAGCATTTT

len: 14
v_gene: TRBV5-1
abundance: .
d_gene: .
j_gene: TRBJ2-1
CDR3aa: CASSTMGVGNEQFF
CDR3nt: TGCGCCAGCAGCACGATGGGGGTTGGGAATGAGCAGTTCTTC

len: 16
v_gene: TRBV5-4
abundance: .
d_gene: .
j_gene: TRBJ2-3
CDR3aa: CASSSTPGPAADTQYF
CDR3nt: TGTGCCAGCAGCTCAACTCCGGGACCAGCAGCAGATACGCAGTATTTT

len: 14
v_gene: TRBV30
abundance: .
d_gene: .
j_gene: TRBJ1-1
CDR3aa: CAWTVRGQVTEAFF
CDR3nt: TGTGCCTGGACCGTCCGGGGGCAGGTCACTGAAGCTTTCTTT

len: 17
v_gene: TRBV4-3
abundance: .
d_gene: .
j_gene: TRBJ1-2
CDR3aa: CASSQDMGPRAGYGYTF
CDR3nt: TGCGCCAGCAGCCAAGATATGGGGCCAAGGGCGGGCTATGGCTACACCTTC

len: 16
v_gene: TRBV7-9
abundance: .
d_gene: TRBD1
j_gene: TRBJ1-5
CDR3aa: CASSFNRGWGNQPQHF
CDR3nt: TGTGCCAGCAGCTTCAACAGGGGCTGGGGCAATCAGCCCCAGCATTTT

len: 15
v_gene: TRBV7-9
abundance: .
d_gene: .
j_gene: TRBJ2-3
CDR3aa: CASSLKQGGDDTQYF
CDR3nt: TGTGCCAGCAGCTTAAAACAGGGTGGGGACGATACGCAGTATTTT

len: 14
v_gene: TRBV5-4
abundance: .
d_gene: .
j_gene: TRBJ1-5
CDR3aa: CASSLAGGNQPQHF
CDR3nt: TGTGCCAGCAGCTTGGCCGGGGGAAATCAGCCCCAGCATTTT

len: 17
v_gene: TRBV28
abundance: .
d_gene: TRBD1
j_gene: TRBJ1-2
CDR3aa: CASSSSTGTGASGGYTF
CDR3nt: TGTGCCAGCAGTTCGTCCACCGGGACAGGCGCCTCGGGTGGCTACACCTTC

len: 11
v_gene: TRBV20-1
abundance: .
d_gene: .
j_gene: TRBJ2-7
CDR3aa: CSAGRTNEQYF
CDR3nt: TGCAGTGCGGGGAGGACCAACGAGCAGTACTTC

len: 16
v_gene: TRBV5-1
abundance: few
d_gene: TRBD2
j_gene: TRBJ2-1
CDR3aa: CASSSGLASSYNEQFF
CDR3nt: TGCGCCAGCAGCTCAGGACTAGCGAGCTCCTACAATGAGCAGTTCTTC

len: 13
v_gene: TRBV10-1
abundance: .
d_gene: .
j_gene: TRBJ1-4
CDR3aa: CAKYTNDGEKLFF
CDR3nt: TGCGCCAAGTATACCAATGATGGGGAAAAACTGTTTTTT

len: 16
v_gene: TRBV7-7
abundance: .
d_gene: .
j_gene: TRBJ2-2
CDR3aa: CASSPRGAGMTGELFF
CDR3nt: TGTGCCAGCAGCCCCCGGGGGGCGGGAATGACCGGGGAGCTGTTTTTT

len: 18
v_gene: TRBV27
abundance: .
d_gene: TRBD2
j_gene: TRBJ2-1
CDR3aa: CASSFRTSGRLLRDEQFF
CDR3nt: TGTGCCAGCAGTTTTAGGACTAGCGGGAGACTCCTAAGGGATGAGCAGTTCTTC

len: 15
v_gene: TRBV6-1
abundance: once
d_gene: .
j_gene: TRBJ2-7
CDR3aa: CASSALFSGAYEQYF
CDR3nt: TGTGCCAGCAGTGCTTTATTTTCAGGTGCCTACGAGCAGTACTTC

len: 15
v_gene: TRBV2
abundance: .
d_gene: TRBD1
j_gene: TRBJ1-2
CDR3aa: CASSQGYRGIHGYTF
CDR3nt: TGTGCCAGCAGTCAGGGGTACAGGGGGATCCATGGCTACACCTTC

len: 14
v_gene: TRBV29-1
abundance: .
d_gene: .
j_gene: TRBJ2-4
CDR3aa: CSVQSAGAKNIQYF
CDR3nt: TGCAGCGTTCAGTCAGCGGGAGCCAAAAACATTCAGTACTTC

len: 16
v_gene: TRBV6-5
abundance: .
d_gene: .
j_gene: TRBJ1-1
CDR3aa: CASSYSMGGGGTEAFF
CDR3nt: TGTGCCAGCAGTTACTCGATGGGCGGCGGGGGCACTGAAGCTTTCTTT